This record looks at one T cell receptor beta chain sequence and its context. As yet, its antigen is unknown. Looked up from germline, CDR1 is LGHDT and CDR2 is YNNKEL (reference sequence). Deletions cut 4 bases from V and 5 bases from J, with 14 bases between. CDR3 length: 14 amino acids. These data are taken from a study of blood T cells in healthy people across ages. Findings and limits, study-wide: Higher diversity and more naive CD4+ cells were features of long-lived donors, compared to aged donors. The recorded TCR beta diversity per million T cells decreased in a roughly linear manner with age.

Researchers isolated at least 7 million PBMCs per sample. The authors ran a second PCR of about 7 to 12 cycles using a sample-barcoded 5' primer and a J-beta primer mix. Through a template-switch adaptor with 12 random nucleotides, each cDNA molecule received a tag. TCRdb re-analysed the 5' RACE reads in MiXCR, keeping a single row per CDR3 protein. The data contain a few hundred thousand distinct CDR3 sequences, roughly 29% of them seen just once; the ten biggest clones take up less than 20%. The source material was blood. The V gene is TRBV3-1, the J gene TRBJ2-5; tentative D call: TRBD2 (6 bases). The receptor comes from a woman in her 70s in good health. In nucleotides, the CDR3 is TGTGCCAGCAGCCGAAAGACTAGTCGGGAGACCCAGTACTTC. It specifies CASSRKTSRETQYF.